A selection of T cell receptor beta chains follows, all from one sample in a study of blood T cell repertoires in COVID-19. The assay was immunoSEQ multiplex PCR, and TCRdb's table has in-frame clones only and misses some. This sample carries about 230,000 clones, 65% to 90% of them seen once, and the ten largest clones take about 2.3%. The specimen was peripheral blood. All receptors come from a man in his forties or fifties who had recovered from COVID-19. The conserved cysteine and the conserved F or W are not part of the CDR3 here. Rows may omit the clone size; those that give it use once, few, many or a size class.

V	size	J	CDR3
TRBV11-3	NA	TRBJ2-7	ASSESTGSSYEQY
TRBV5-8	once	TRBJ1-2	ASSLSWGGGYT
TRBV5-8	NA	TRBJ2-3	ASSWGLAGGAQY
TRBV5-4	NA	TRBJ2-7	ASSLAGGTGAYEQY
TRBV5-4	NA	TRBJ2-2	ASSLGLVLPGELF
TRBV2	NA	TRBJ2-7	ASSPGTQGSEQY
TRBV3-1/TRBV3-2	NA	TRBJ2-5	ASSHSWGGEETQY
TRBV7-9	NA	TRBJ2-2	ASSSTTGGPTGELF
TRBV4-3	once	TRBJ1-3	ASSQVVDGEDTIY
TRBV2	NA	TRBJ1-1	ASIGQGGGTEAF
TRBV19	NA	TRBJ1-4	ASSFDEKLF
TRBV27	NA	TRBJ2-7	ASSLWDRNYEQY
TRBV9	NA	TRBJ2-6	ASSAPAGQSSGANVLT
TRBV11-2	NA	TRBJ2-3	ASSPVAGGYTDTQY
TRBV6-2/TRBV6-3	NA	TRBJ1-5	ASSRGQGENQPQH
TRBV11-2	NA	TRBJ2-7	ASSSARGSYEQY
TRBV12-3/TRBV12-4	NA	TRBJ2-7	ASATSGVYEQY
TRBV9	NA	TRBJ2-2	ASSKQTGGKNTGELF
TRBV5-4	few	TRBJ1-1	ASSLAQGARAEAF
TRBV6-6	NA	TRBJ1-1	ASSRPTGNTNTEAF
TRBV29-1	once	TRBJ2-7	SAVSGTSYEQY
TRBV10-3	NA	TRBJ1-5	ATGGGQGASRPQH
TRBV19	NA	TRBJ2-2	ASQYRGASNTGELF
TRBV9	once	TRBJ2-5	ASSEGTSGYLKETQY
TRBV7-8	NA	TRBJ2-7	ASSLGRTGQGEQY
TRBV6-5	NA	TRBJ1-2	ASSYSREGDSVYT
TRBV2	NA	TRBJ2-5	ASSGDNKETQY
TRBV4-3	NA	TRBJ2-1	ASSEAAGDEQF
TRBV7-2	NA	TRBJ2-1	ASSPAAGPYNEQF
TRBV29-1	NA	TRBJ2-3	SVEGASDTQY
TRBV12-5	NA	TRBJ2-2	ASGLLPAGTGELF
TRBV24-1	NA	TRBJ2-1	ATSDHTSTGSNEQF
TRBV30	NA	TRBJ1-3	AWRRQGNTIY
TRBV4-3	NA	TRBJ1-2	ASSQDFGTGYGYT
TRBV7-9	NA	TRBJ1-2	ASSPGYYGYT
TRBV3-1/TRBV3-2	NA	TRBJ1-5	ASSQRGRREPQH
TRBV19	few	TRBJ1-4	ASSRRGQEKLF
TRBV18	NA	TRBJ2-4	ASSPPYRDNNIQY
TRBV4-3	NA	TRBJ2-2	ASSQNAGTANTGELF